These T cell receptor beta chains were read from a single sample in a study of blood T cells in healthy people across ages. MiXCR was run by TCRdb on the 5' RACE reads, yielding one entry per CDR3 protein. The sample comprises about 1.5 million distinct CDR3 sequences, approximately 43% of which are singletons, and around 4% rests with the top ten. Specimen: blood. The receptor set was obtained from a woman aged 18-29 years in good health. Each CDR3 is given with its conserved first and last residue. Fields, in order: D gene, clone size, V gene, J gene, CDR3 protein, CDR3 DNA. D genes are given only for firm matches. Not all rows give a size; the values are once, few, many and, for expanded clones, a class.

-	few	TRBV7-9	TRBJ2-2	CAGRPPHSGELFF	TGTGCCGGCAGACCGCCCCATTCCGGGGAGCTGTTTTTT
-	-	TRBV28	TRBJ1-4	CASSEGWGEKLFF	TGTGCCAGCAGTGAGGGGTGGGGTGAAAAACTGTTTTTT
TRBD2	-	TRBV27	TRBJ2-5	CASGWTSGRTGTQYF	TGTGCCAGCGGATGGACTAGCGGGAGAACGGGGACCCAGTACTTC
TRBD2	few	TRBV5-1	TRBJ2-1	CASSLALAGDGEQFF	TGCGCCAGCAGCTTGGCCTTAGCGGGAGACGGTGAGCAGTTCTTC
-	-	TRBV18	TRBJ2-1	CASSPLGGTPTEQFF	TGTGCCAGCTCACCGTTAGGAGGTACTCCCACGGAGCAGTTCTTC
-	-	TRBV7-9	TRBJ1-6	CASSPGFFARNSPLHF	TGTGCCAGCAGCCCAGGGTTTTTTGCCAGGAATTCACCCCTCCACTTT
TRBD2	few	TRBV7-7	TRBJ2-1	CASSLGASGTISEQFF	TGTGCTAGCAGCTTAGGCGCCTCCGGGACTATAAGTGAGCAGTTCTTC
-	-	TRBV5-1	TRBJ2-5	CASSMGAQETQYF	TGCGCCAGCAGCATGGGAGCCCAAGAGACCCAGTACTTC
TRBD2	-	TRBV20-1	TRBJ2-1	CSARRFSGSYEQFF	TGCAGTGCTAGGCGGTTTAGCGGGAGTTATGAGCAGTTCTTC
TRBD1	-	TRBV4-3	TRBJ1-6	CASSHETGRVNSPLHF	TGCGCCAGCAGCCATGAGACAGGGAGGGTTAATTCACCCCTCCACTTT
TRBD2	few	TRBV7-2	TRBJ2-1	CASSGGLAGVNEQFF	TGTGCCAGCAGCGGTGGACTAGCGGGAGTGAATGAGCAGTTCTTC
-	-	TRBV10-3	TRBJ2-7	CAIKEELPYEQYF	TGTGCCATCAAGGAAGAGCTCCCCTACGAGCAGTACTTC
-	-	TRBV7-8	TRBJ1-6	CASRHDTGGPPLHF	TGTGCCAGCAGACACGACACCGGAGGGCCACCCCTCCACTTT
TRBD1	once	TRBV6-1	TRBJ2-3	CASSEAGTGSDTQYF	TGTGCCAGCAGTGAAGCTGGGACAGGTTCAGATACGCAGTATTTT
-	many	TRBV4-3	TRBJ2-7	CASSQDGLNGAYEQYF	TGCGCCAGCAGCCAAGATGGGCTCAACGGGGCCTACGAGCAGTACTTC
TRBD2	-	TRBV12-3/TRBV12-4	TRBJ2-1	CASSFGLAGEGNEQFF	TGTGCCAGCAGTTTCGGGCTAGCGGGAGAAGGTAATGAGCAGTTCTTC
-	-	TRBV28	TRBJ1-5	CASSPAGYTGINQPQHF	TGTGCCAGCAGTCCCGCGGGGTACACAGGGATCAATCAGCCCCAGCATTTT
TRBD1	few	TRBV30	TRBJ2-1	CAWTQTGVLNEQFF	TGTGCCTGGACCCAGACAGGGGTTCTCAATGAGCAGTTCTTC
-	-	TRBV20-1	TRBJ1-4	CSARDLATDPSNEKLFF	TGCAGTGCTAGAGATCTTGCGACAGATCCCAGTAATGAAAAACTGTTTTTT
TRBD1	few	TRBV7-9	TRBJ1-1	CASTGRQGAYTEAFF	TGTGCCAGCACCGGTCGGCAGGGGGCCTACACTGAAGCTTTCTTT
-	-	TRBV5-5	TRBJ2-1	CASSPPYWNEQFF	TGTGCCAGCAGCCCTCCTTATTGGAATGAGCAGTTCTTC
TRBD1	few	TRBV6-5	TRBJ2-7	CASSQRDRENEQYF	TGTGCCAGCAGTCAACGGGACAGGGAAAACGAGCAGTACTTC
-	-	TRBV29-1	TRBJ1-1	CSVGRLVAEAFF	TGCAGCGTCGGCAGATTGGTAGCTGAAGCTTTCTTT
-	-	TRBV7-2	TRBJ2-3	CASSLNSADTQYF	TGTGCCAGCAGCTTAAACAGCGCAGATACGCAGTATTTT
TRBD1	-	TRBV9	TRBJ1-6	CASSARQGTNSPLHF	TGTGCCAGCAGCGCGAGACAGGGTACGAATTCACCCCTCCACTTT
-	-	TRBV7-2	TRBJ2-7	CASSLGGELSYEQYF	TGTGCCAGCAGCTTAGGAGGGGAGTTGTCCTACGAGCAGTACTTC
-	-	TRBV12-3/TRBV12-4	TRBJ1-1	CASMRGPTEAFF	TGTGCCAGCATGAGGGGCCCCACTGAAGCTTTCTTT
-	-	TRBV12-5	TRBJ2-3	CASGLTGGSTDTQYF	TGTGCTAGTGGTTTGACGGGCGGGAGCACAGATACGCAGTATTTT
-	once	TRBV24-1	TRBJ2-5	CATSDPQLLNNEQYF	TGTGCCACCAGTGACCCCCAATTACTGAACAATGAGCAGTACTTC
-	few	TRBV10-3	TRBJ1-2	CAISETGYGYTF	TGTGCCATCAGTGAGACAGGGTATGGCTACACCTTC
-	-	TRBV20-1	TRBJ1-2	CSTRWGAPYGYTF	TGCAGTACTAGATGGGGGGCCCCCTATGGCTACACCTTC
-	-	TRBV6-5	TRBJ2-7	CASSSFSGGGYEQYF	TGTGCCAGCAGTTCCTTCTCGGGGGGCGGGTACGAGCAGTACTTC
-	-	TRBV6-1	TRBJ2-7	CASIRGSSSYEQYF	TGTGCCAGCATTCGAGGGTCTAGCTCCTACGAGCAGTACTTC
-	few	TRBV7-2	TRBJ1-2	CASSFGLRASYTF	TGTGCCAGCAGCTTTGGACTCCGGGCATCCTACACCTTC
-	many	TRBV7-2	TRBJ2-1	CASSFRPDGAERASNEQFF	TGTGCCAGCAGTTTCCGCCCCGACGGCGCTGAGCGGGCTAGCAATGAGCAGTTCTTC
-	-	TRBV27	TRBJ2-3	CASSYDPGRLGTDTQYF	TGTGCCAGCAGTTATGACCCGGGCCGCCTGGGCACAGATACGCAGTATTTT
-	few	TRBV9	TRBJ2-6	CASSVALGYGANVLTF	TGTGCCAGCAGCGTAGCTCTGGGTTATGGGGCCAACGTCCTGACTTTC
-	few	TRBV6-2/TRBV6-3	TRBJ1-1	CASSDPSQPNTEAFF	TGTGCCAGCAGTGACCCTTCCCAGCCGAACACTGAAGCTTTCTTT
-	-	TRBV6-2/TRBV6-3	TRBJ1-1	CASSLTRANTEAFF	TGTGCCAGCAGTCTGACCCGGGCGAACACTGAAGCTTTCTTT
-	-	TRBV6-2/TRBV6-3	TRBJ2-2	CASRVPTGELFF	TGTGCCAGCAGAGTCCCCACCGGGGAGCTGTTTTTT
TRBD1	once	TRBV5-1	TRBJ1-1	CASSWRTGKTNAEAFF	TGTGCCAGCAGCTGGAGGACAGGCAAAACTAACGCTGAAGCTTTCTTT
TRBD2	few	TRBV12-3/TRBV12-4	TRBJ2-5	CASSPGLAVETQYF	TGTGCCAGCAGTCCTGGACTAGCGGTGGAGACCCAGTACTTC
-	-	TRBV9	TRBJ2-5	CASSPTSGTAWETQYF	TGTGCCAGCAGCCCAACCTCTGGGACCGCCTGGGAGACCCAGTACTTC